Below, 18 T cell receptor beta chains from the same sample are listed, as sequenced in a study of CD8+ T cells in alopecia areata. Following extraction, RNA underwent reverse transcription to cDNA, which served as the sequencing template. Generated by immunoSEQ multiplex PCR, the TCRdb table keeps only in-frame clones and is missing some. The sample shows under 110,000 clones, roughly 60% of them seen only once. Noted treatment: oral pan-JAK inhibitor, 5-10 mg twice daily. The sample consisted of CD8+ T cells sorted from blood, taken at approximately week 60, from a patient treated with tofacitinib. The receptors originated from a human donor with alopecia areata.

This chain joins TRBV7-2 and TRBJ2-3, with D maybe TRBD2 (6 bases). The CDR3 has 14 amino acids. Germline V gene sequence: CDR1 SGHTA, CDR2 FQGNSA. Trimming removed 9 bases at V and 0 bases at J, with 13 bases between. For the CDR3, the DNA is TGTGCCAGTTTAGCGGCGCCTAGCACAGATACGCAGTATTTT. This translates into CASLAAPSTDTQYF.

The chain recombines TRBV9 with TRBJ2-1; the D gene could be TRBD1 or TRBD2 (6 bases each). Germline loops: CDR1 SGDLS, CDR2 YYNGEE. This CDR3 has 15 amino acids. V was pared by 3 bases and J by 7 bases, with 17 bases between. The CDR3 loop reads CASSDVKKGGNEQFF. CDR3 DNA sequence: TGTGCCAGCAGCGACGTTAAAAAAGGGGGGAATGAGCAGTTCTTC.

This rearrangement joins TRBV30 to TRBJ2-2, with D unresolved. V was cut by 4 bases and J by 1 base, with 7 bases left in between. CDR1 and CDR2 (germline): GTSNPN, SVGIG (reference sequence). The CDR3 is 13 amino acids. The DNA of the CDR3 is TGTGCCTGGAATTCAGGGAACACCGGGGAGCTGTTTTTT. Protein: CAWNSGNTGELFF. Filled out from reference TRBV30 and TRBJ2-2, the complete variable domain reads SQTIHQWPATLVQPVGSPLSLECTVEGTSNPNLYWYRQAAGRGLQLLFYSVGIGQISSEVPQNLSASRPQDRQFILSSKKLLLSDSGFYLCAWNSGNTGELFFGEGSRLTVL.

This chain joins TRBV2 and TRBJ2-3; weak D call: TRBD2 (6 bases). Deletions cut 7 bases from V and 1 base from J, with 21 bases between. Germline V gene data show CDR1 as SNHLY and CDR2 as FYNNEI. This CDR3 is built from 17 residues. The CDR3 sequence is CASNDFGLTGGTDTQYF. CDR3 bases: TGTGCCAGCAATGATTTCGGACTAACGGGGGGCACAGATACGCAGTATTTT.

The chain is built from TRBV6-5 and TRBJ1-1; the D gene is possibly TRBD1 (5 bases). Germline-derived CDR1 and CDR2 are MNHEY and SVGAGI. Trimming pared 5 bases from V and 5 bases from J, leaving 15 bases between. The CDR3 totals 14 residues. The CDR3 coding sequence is TGTGCCAGCAGTCCCCGCGGGGCAGGGACTGAAGCTTTCTTT. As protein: CASSPRGAGTEAFF.

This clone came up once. The CDR3 here is CASSPGPQPDTQYF. CDR3 bases: TGTGCCAGCAGCCCAGGGCCCCAACCAGATACGCAGTATTTT. The chain recombines TRBV13 with TRBJ2-3; the D gene is possibly TRBD1 (5 bases). Trimming pared 5 bases from V and 4 bases from J, leaving 13 bases between. The CDR3 contains 14 residues. Germline CDR1 reads PRHDT; CDR2 reads FYEKMQ (reference sequence).

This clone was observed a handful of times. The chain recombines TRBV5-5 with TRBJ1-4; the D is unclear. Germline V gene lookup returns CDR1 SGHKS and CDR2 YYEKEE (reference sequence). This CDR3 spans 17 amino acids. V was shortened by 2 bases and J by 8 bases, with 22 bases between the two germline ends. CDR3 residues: CASSFFPPLRVEEKLFF. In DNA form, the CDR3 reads TGTGCCAGCAGCTTCTTCCCTCCACTACGAGTTGAGGAAAAACTGTTTTTT.

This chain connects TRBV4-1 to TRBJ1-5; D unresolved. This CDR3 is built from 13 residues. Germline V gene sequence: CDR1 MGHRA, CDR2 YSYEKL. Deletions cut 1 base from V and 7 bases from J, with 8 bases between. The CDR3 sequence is CASSQVAGQPQHF. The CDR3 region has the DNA TGCGCCAGCAGCCAAGTGGCCGGGCAGCCCCAGCATTTT.

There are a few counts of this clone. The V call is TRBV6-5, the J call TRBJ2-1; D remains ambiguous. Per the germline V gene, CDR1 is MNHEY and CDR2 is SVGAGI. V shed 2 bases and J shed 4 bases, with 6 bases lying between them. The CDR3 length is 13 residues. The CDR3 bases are TGTGCCAGCAGTTACGGCAAGTACAATGAGCAGTTCTTC. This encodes CASSYGKYNEQFF.

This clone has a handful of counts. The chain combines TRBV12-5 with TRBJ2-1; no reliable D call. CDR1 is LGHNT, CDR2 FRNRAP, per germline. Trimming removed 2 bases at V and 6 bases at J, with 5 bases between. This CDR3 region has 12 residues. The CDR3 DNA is TGTGCTAGTGGTTTGAATCGCAATGAGCAGTTCTTC. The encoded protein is CASGLNRNEQFF.

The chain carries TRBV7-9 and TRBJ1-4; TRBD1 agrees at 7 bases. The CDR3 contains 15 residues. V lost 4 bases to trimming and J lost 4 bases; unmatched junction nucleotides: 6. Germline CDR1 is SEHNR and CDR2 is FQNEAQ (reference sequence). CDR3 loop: CASSSGTANNEKLFF. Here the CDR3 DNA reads TGTGCCAGCAGCTCCGGGACAGCGAATAATGAAAAACTGTTTTTT.

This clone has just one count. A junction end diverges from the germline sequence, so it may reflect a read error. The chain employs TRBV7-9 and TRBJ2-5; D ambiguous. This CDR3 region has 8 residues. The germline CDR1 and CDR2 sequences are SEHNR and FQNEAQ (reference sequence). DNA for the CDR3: TGTGCCAGCAGCTGGCCTGACTTC. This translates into CASSWPDF.

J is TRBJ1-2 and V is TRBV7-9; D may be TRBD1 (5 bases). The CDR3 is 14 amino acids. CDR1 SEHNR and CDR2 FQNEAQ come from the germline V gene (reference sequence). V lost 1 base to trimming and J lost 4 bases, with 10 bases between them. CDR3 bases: TGTGCCAGCAGCTTAGGGAGGGGACTCTATGGCTACACCTTC. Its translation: CASSLGRGLYGYTF.

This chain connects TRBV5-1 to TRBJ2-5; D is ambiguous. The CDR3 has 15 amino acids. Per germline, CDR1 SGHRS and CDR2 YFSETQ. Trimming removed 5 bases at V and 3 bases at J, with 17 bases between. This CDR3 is CASRKLEDNEETQYF. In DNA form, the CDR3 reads TGCGCCAGCAGGAAGCTGGAAGACAACGAAGAGACCCAGTACTTC.

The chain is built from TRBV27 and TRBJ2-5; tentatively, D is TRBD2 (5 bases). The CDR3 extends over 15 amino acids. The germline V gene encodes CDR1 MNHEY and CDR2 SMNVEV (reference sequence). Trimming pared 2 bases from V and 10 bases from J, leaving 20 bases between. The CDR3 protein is CASSLGPAEIEGQYF. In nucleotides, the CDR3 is TGTGCCAGCAGTTTAGGTCCAGCCGAAATTGAGGGCCAGTACTTC.

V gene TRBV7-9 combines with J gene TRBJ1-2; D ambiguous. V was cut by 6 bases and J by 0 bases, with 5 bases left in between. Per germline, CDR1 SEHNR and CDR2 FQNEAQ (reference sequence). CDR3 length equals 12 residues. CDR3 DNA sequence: TGTGCCAGCAGGCCCCCTAACTATGGCTACACCTTC. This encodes CASRPPNYGYTF. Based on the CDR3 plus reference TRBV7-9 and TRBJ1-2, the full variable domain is DTGVSQNPRHKITKRGQNVTFRCDPISEHNRLYWYRQTLGQGPEFLTYFQNEAQLEKSRLLSDRFSAERPKGSFSTLEIQRTEQGDSAMYLCASRPPNYGYTFGSGTRLTVV.

The CDR3 is CASSEARGDGETQYF. In DNA, the CDR3 is TGTGCCAGCAGTGAAGCGCGGGGGGACGGGGAGACCCAGTACTTC. The chain couples TRBV6-1 to TRBJ2-5; 8 bases agree with TRBD2. This CDR3 spans 15 amino acids. The germline V gene has CDR1 MNHNS and CDR2 SASEGT. V trimming: 0 bases; J trimming: 5 bases; junction bases outside the gene matches: 5.

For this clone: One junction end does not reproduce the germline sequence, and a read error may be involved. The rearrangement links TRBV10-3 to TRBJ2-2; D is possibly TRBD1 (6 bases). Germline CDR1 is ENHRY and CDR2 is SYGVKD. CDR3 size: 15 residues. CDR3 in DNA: TGTGCCATCAAAACGGGGCAGGGGAACGCCGGGGAGCTGTTTTTT. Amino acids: CAIKTGQGNAGELFF.